These 28 T cell receptor beta chains were sequenced from one sample in a study of T cell changes during pregnancy in multiple sclerosis. Only in-frame clones appear in the TCRdb table, and some are missing; sequencing was by immunoSEQ multiplex PCR. The sample contains more than 85,000 clones, roughly 93% of which appear only once. Here the sequenced sample was peripheral blood, taken in the third trimester of pregnancy. These TCRs come from a female donor in good health, enrolled as a control in a pregnancy study.

This sequence joins TRBV15 and TRBJ2-5; possible D gene TRBD2, 5 bases. The CDR3 runs 12 residues. Germline assignment: CDR1 LNHNV and CDR2 YYDKDF (reference sequence). The V end lost 0 bases, the J end lost 7 bases, and 6 bases lay between the germline ends. The CDR3 spells CATSRDRGTQYF. In DNA, the CDR3 is TGTGCCACCAGCAGAGATCGGGGGACCCAGTACTTC.

V and J are TRBV28 and TRBJ2-7, with 7 bases matching TRBD2. The V gene's germline CDR1 is MDHEN and CDR2 SYDVKM. CDR3 length: 14 amino acids. Trimming at V came to 2 bases and at J to 4 bases, leaving 5 bases not matched to a gene. DNA of the CDR3: TGTGCCAGCAGTTTAGCGGGAGCGAGTTACGAGCAGTACTTC. Protein: CASSLAGASYEQYF.

This sequence joins TRBV18 and TRBJ2-1, with D possibly TRBD2 on 6 matching bases. The CDR3 has 15 amino acids. CDR1 is KGHSH, CDR2 LQKENI, per germline. The V end was cut by 3 bases, the J end by 5 bases, with 14 bases between. Here the CDR3 DNA reads TGTGCCAGCTCACCTAGCCAGGGAGGTCACAATGAGCAGTTCTTC. Protein product: CASSPSQGGHNEQFF.

The genes are TRBV5-6 and TRBJ2-1, with D possibly TRBD2 on 6 matching bases. CDR3 size: 16 residues. Deletions cut 1 base from V and 3 bases from J, with 14 bases between. In germline, CDR1 is SGHDT, CDR2 YYEEEE. CDR3 region: CASSLPQGLIYNEQFF. In nucleotides, the CDR3 is TGTGCCAGCAGCTTGCCCCAGGGACTTATCTACAATGAGCAGTTCTTC.

J is TRBJ2-3 and V is TRBV5-1; D possibly corresponds to TRBD2 (5 bases). Germline lookup yields CDR1 SGHRS and CDR2 YFSETQ. Trimming took off 4 bases at V and 0 bases at J, with 9 bases between the two ends. CDR3 length: 14 residues. CDR3 loop: CASSLWTSTDTQYF. CDR3 sequence (DNA): TGCGCCAGCAGCCTTTGGACTAGCACAGATACGCAGTATTTT.

The V gene is TRBV15, the J gene TRBJ2-1; 11 nucleotides agree with TRBD1. The CDR3 consists of 16 residues. The V gene's germline CDR1 is LNHNV and CDR2 YYDKDF (reference sequence). Losses at the gene ends were 0 bases for V and 4 bases for J; bases not matched to a gene: 2. The CDR3 is CATSRDGQGAYNEQFF. The DNA for the CDR3 is TGTGCCACCAGCAGAGACGGACAGGGGGCATACAATGAGCAGTTCTTC.

V usage is TRBV6-1 and J usage is TRBJ2-7, with TRBD1 identical over 8 bases. Trimming at V came to 4 bases and at J to 0 bases, leaving 11 bases not matched to a gene. The CDR3 runs 17 residues. Per the germline V gene, CDR1 is MNHNS and CDR2 is SASEGT. CDR3 sequence reads: CASSGIPPGQVSYEQYF. The CDR3 coding sequence is TGTGCCAGCAGTGGGATTCCCCCGGGACAGGTCTCCTACGAGCAGTACTTC.

The gene calls are TRBV18 and TRBJ2-2; D is possibly TRBD1 (5 bases). Germline V gene lookup returns CDR1 KGHSH and CDR2 LQKENI. CDR3 length: 14 amino acids. V was clipped by 3 bases and J by 1 base, with 6 bases between them. The CDR3 DNA follows: TGTGCCAGCTCACCGCAGGGGAACACCGGGGAGCTGTTTTTT. Its protein is CASSPQGNTGELFF.

This chain connects TRBV2 to TRBJ2-7; the D is unclear. This CDR3 spans 10 amino acids. CDR1 SNHLY and CDR2 FYNNEI come from the germline V gene. V lost 8 bases to trimming and J lost 3 bases, with 5 bases between them. CDR3 in amino acids: CASAYYEQYF. CDR3 sequence (DNA): TGTGCCAGCGCCTACTACGAGCAGTACTTC.

The chain joins TRBV25-1 to TRBJ2-7; possible D gene TRBD2, 8 bases. Germline V gene lookup returns CDR1 MGHDK and CDR2 SYGVNS. The CDR3 covers 16 residues. V was shortened by 6 bases and J by 1 base, with 19 bases between the two germline ends. CDR3 amino acids: CASSGGEGAASYEQYF. The CDR3 bases are TGTGCCAGCAGCGGGGGGGAGGGGGCAGCGTCCTACGAGCAGTACTTC.

This chain links TRBV6-5 with TRBJ1-1, with D perhaps matching TRBD1 (5 bases). The CDR3 covers 13 residues. The V end lost 2 bases, the J end lost 4 bases, and 8 bases lay between the germline ends. Germline V gene lookup returns CDR1 MNHEY and CDR2 SVGAGI. The CDR3 bases are TGTGCCAGCAGTTACGGGGCGACCACTGAAGCTTTCTTT. It yields the protein CASSYGATTEAFF.

V and J are TRBV6-1 and TRBJ1-2; no clear D gene. There are 15 residues in the CDR3. Deletions cut 0 bases from V and 4 bases from J, with 12 bases between. Germline CDR1 and CDR2: MNHNS and SASEGT. The CDR3 bases are TGTGCCAGCAGTGAAGCCCCCGGCAGGTTCTATGGCTACACCTTC. Translating it yields CASSEAPGRFYGYTF.

The chain's CDR3 is CASSTGVRNRTDTQYF. In DNA form, the CDR3 reads TGTGCCAGCAGTACAGGGGTTCGCAACCGCACAGATACGCAGTATTTT. The chain recombines TRBV25-1 with TRBJ2-3; 7 bases are a match to TRBD1. The CDR3 has 16 amino acids. J lost 1 base, V lost 5 bases, and 9 bases had no gene match. Germline loops: CDR1 MGHDK, CDR2 SYGVNS.

J is TRBJ2-1 and V is TRBV15; 7 bases line up with TRBD2. The CDR3 spans 16 residues. The V and J ends lost 3 bases and 6 bases, in that order; junction bases with no gene match: 11. The V gene's germline CDR1 is LNHNV and CDR2 YYDKDF (reference sequence). The CDR3 protein is CATSRRSGRGRNEQFF. Here the CDR3 DNA reads TGTGCCACCAGCAGGCGTAGTGGGAGGGGCCGCAATGAGCAGTTCTTC.

The V gene is TRBV2, the J gene TRBJ1-5; TRBD1 matches 8 bases. V lost 4 bases to trimming and J lost 7 bases; unmatched junction nucleotides: 6. From germline, CDR1 is SNHLY and CDR2 FYNNEI. This CDR3 comprises 14 residues. CDR3 nucleotides: TGTGCCAGCAGTGGACAGGGGAGAGAACAGCCCCAGCATTTT. Its protein product is CASSGQGREQPQHF. The full variable domain, rest sourced from reference TRBV2 and TRBJ1-5, is EPEVTQTPSHQVTQMGQEVILRCVPISNHLYFYWYRQILGQKVEFLVSFYNNEISEKSEIFDDQFSVERPDGSNFTLKIRSTKLEDSAMYFCASSGQGREQPQHFGDGTRLSIL.

The rearrangement links TRBV5-6 to TRBJ1-5, with TRBD1 matching 11 bases. The J segment lost 7 bases and the V segment lost 4 bases, leaving 4 bases of the junction unmatched. Germline values: CDR1 SGHDT, CDR2 YYEEEE. The CDR3 is made up of 14 amino acids. DNA for the CDR3: TGTGCCAGCAGCACGGGACAGGGGGACCAGCCCCAGCATTTT. Protein: CASSTGQGDQPQHF. The full variable domain, with the rest looked up from reference TRBV5-6 and TRBJ1-5, is DAGVTQSPTHLIKTRGQQVTLRCSPKSGHDTVSWYQQALGQGPQFIFQYYEEEERQRGNFPDRFSGHQFPNYSSELNVNALLLGDSALYLCASSTGQGDQPQHFGDGTRLSIL.

The rearrangement uses TRBV5-4 and TRBJ2-1, with TRBD1 matching over 7 bases. Germline CDR1 and CDR2: SGHNT and YYREEE (reference sequence). With V trimmed by 5 bases and J by 6 bases, 14 bases remained unmatched. CDR3 length: 16 amino acids. The CDR3 is CASSWLTGSASNEQFF. The CDR3 nucleotides read TGTGCCAGCAGTTGGCTGACAGGGAGTGCCTCCAATGAGCAGTTCTTC.

The V call is TRBV9, the J call TRBJ1-1; D is perhaps TRBD1 (6 bases). Germline V lookup: CDR1 SGDLS, CDR2 YYNGEE. The CDR3 runs to 15 residues. The V and J ends lost 0 bases and 0 bases respectively, with 9 bases between them. The CDR3 DNA follows: TGTGCCAGCAGCGTAGAGGACAGCTTGAACACTGAAGCTTTCTTT. It codes for CASSVEDSLNTEAFF.

The V call is TRBV5-1, the J call TRBJ2-7, with no clear D. CDR1 and CDR2 (germline): SGHRS, YFSETQ. V shed 1 base and J shed 2 bases, with 4 bases lying between them. The CDR3 covers 12 residues. The CDR3 coding sequence is TGCGCCAGCAGCTTGCCCACCTACGAGCAGTACTTC. Protein: CASSLPTYEQYF. Together with reference TRBV5-1 and TRBJ2-7, the CDR3 gives the full variable domain: KAGVTQTPRYLIKTRGQQVTLSCSPISGHRSVSWYQQTPGQGLQFLFEYFSETQRNKGNFPGRFSGRQFSNSRSEMNVSTLELGDSALYLCASSLPTYEQYFGPGTRLTVT.

V and J are TRBV5-1 and TRBJ1-5, with a possible D match to TRBD1 (5 bases). The CDR3 length is 14 residues. V was pared by 4 bases and J by 7 bases, with 15 bases between. In germline, CDR1 is SGHRS, CDR2 YFSETQ. This CDR3 is CASSRDSLGQPQHF. CDR3 in DNA: TGCGCCAGCAGCAGGGACTCCCTGGGGCAGCCCCAGCATTTT. Looking up the rest from reference TRBV5-1 and TRBJ1-5 gives the full variable domain: KAGVTQTPRYLIKTRGQQVTLSCSPISGHRSVSWYQQTPGQGLQFLFEYFSETQRNKGNFPGRFSGRQFSNSRSEMNVSTLELGDSALYLCASSRDSLGQPQHFGDGTRLSIL.

This clone was detected only once. The chain joins TRBV2 to TRBJ2-3; D perhaps matches TRBD2 (6 bases). The germline V gene encodes CDR1 SNHLY and CDR2 FYNNEI. Trimming took off 3 bases at V and 13 bases at J, with 14 bases between the two ends. CDR3 length equals 12 residues. The CDR3 reads CASSETEGKEYF. CDR3 nucleotides: TGTGCCAGCAGTGAGACGGAGGGAAAAGAGTATTTT.

This chain uses TRBV15 with TRBJ1-3; 7 nucleotides align to TRBD1. Per the germline V gene, CDR1 is LNHNV and CDR2 is YYDKDF (reference sequence). V lost 3 bases, J lost 4 bases, and 15 bases stayed unmatched. The CDR3 runs 18 residues. The CDR3 protein is CATSRQGGDRVAGNTIYF. The CDR3 coding sequence is TGTGCCACCAGCAGGCAAGGGGGCGACAGGGTGGCAGGAAACACCATATATTTT. Full variable domain (remainder filled in from reference TRBV15 and TRBJ1-3): DAMVIQNPRYQVTQFGKPVTLSCSQTLNHNVMYWYQQKSSQAPKLLFHYYDKDFNNEADTPDNFQSRRPNTSFCFLDIRSPGLGDTAMYLCATSRQGGDRVAGNTIYFGEGSWLTVV.

This clone is a singleton in its sample. DNA of the CDR3: TGCGCCAGCAGCCTTTCAGTTGGGGCCAACACTGAAGCTTTCTTT. The encoded protein is CASSLSVGANTEAFF. The gene calls are TRBV5-1 and TRBJ1-1; D possibly corresponds to TRBD1 (5 bases). Germline V gene lookup returns CDR1 SGHRS and CDR2 YFSETQ. The CDR3 spans 15 residues. Between the trimmed V and J ends, which lost 4 bases and 2 bases, there was a span of 15 bases.

The chain is built from TRBV19 and TRBJ2-4; 7 bases align to TRBD2. Per the germline V gene, CDR1 is LNHDA and CDR2 is SQIVND (reference sequence). V shed 4 bases, J shed 6 bases, and the junction held 9 bases outside the gene matches. The CDR3 is made up of 15 amino acids. The CDR3 DNA sequence: TGTGCCAGTAGTACCTCCCCCGGGGGGTCAAACATTCAGTACTTC. It codes for CASSTSPGGSNIQYF. The full variable domain, in which reference TRBV19 and TRBJ2-4 provide the parts outside the CDR3, is DGGITQSPKYLFRKEGQNVTLSCEQNLNHDAMYWYRQDPGQGLRLIYYSQIVNDFQKGDIAEGYSVSREKKESFPLTVTSAQKNPTAFYLCASSTSPGGSNIQYFGAGTRLSVL.

The rearrangement joins TRBV29-1 to TRBJ1-2; D not certain. Germline assignment: CDR1 SQVTM and CDR2 ANQGSEA. V lost 3 bases to trimming and J lost 0 bases, with 5 bases between them. The CDR3 has 12 residues. CDR3 nucleotides: TGCAGCGTTGAGACATCTAACTATGGCTACACCTTC. Translated, it gives CSVETSNYGYTF.

The V gene is TRBV6-4, the J gene TRBJ1-2; D is perhaps TRBD1 (6 bases). Trimming left V 3 bases short and J 6 bases short, with 8 bases between. Germline CDR1 and CDR2: MRHNA and SNTAGT. The length of the CDR3 is 12 residues. The CDR3 DNA is TGTGCCAGCAGTGAGAGGGGGAATGGCTACACCTTC. Its protein product is CASSERGNGYTF.

The chain uses TRBV29-1 and TRBJ2-7; 11 positions match TRBD1. J was trimmed by 9 bases and V by 7 bases; bases with no gene match: 11. The CDR3 length is 13 residues. Per the germline V gene, CDR1 is SQVTM and CDR2 is ANQGSEA. The CDR3 region has the DNA TGCAGCGCCGGACAGGGGGCCGCCCAGGGGCAGTACTTC. Amino acids: CSAGQGAAQGQYF.

J is TRBJ1-2 and V is TRBV7-2, with 7 bases identical to TRBD1. Germline V gene lookup returns CDR1 SGHTA and CDR2 FQGNSA. The CDR3 covers 15 residues. J was trimmed by 6 bases and V by 5 bases; bases with no gene match: 12. CDR3 amino acids: CASSARARDRNGYTF. CDR3 nucleotides: TGTGCCAGCAGCGCGCGCGCTCGGGACAGAAATGGCTACACCTTC.